The source of this T cell receptor beta chain is a study of T cell responses to AZD1222 COVID-19 vaccine. The length of the CDR3 is 13 residues. The V end lost 4 bases, the J end lost 0 bases, and 5 bases lay between the germline ends. Looked up from germline, CDR1 is KGHDR and CDR2 is SFDVKD. Sequencing was performed with immunoSEQ multiplex PCR; in TCRdb, only in-frame clones are kept and a portion is missing. Of nearly 110,000 clones in the sample, around 90% were seen once. A note on this clone: The antigen remains undetermined.

Overall study results and limits: Clonal diversity may have been underestimated in mostly white British donors.

The TCR sequence derives from an adult in good health. The chain employs TRBV24-1 and TRBJ1-1; no reliable D call. The sample here was peripheral blood, taken on day 0 of AZD1222 vaccination. The CDR3 loop is CATSDSLNTEAFF. In nucleotides, the CDR3 is TGTGCCACCAGTGACAGCTTGAACACTGAAGCTTTCTTT.